This TCR beta chain was captured by sequencing in a study of blood T cell repertoires in COVID-19. Study context: The study drew acute and convalescent COVID-19 samples from the United States, Italy and Spain. The analysed material was cDNA or gDNA that came from T cells, B-cell-depleted T cells, or PBMCs.

The CDR3 length is 13 residues. In germline, CDR1 is SGHRS, CDR2 YFSETQ. V was shortened by 4 bases and J by 4 bases, with 11 bases between the two germline ends. Under the authors' procedure: Reference gene primer amplification yielded estimated nucleated cell counts. Using immunoSEQ multiplex PCR, the repertoire was profiled, and TCRdb retains in-frame clones only, with some absent. The V and J calls and clone size come from that table; D and trimming were worked out from the DNA. Counted here are tens of thousands of clones, around 85% occurring once; the ten biggest clones make up roughly 5.2%. This rearrangement joins TRBV5-1 to TRBJ1-1; D is undetermined. Sequenced input: peripheral blood. This receptor was taken from a man between 50 and 59 years old with active COVID-19. CDR3 in DNA: TGCGCCAGCAGCCAAAGGACTAGCACTGAAGCTTTCTTT. Its protein is CASSQRTSTEAFF.